Shown below are 19 T cell receptor beta chains from a single sample sequenced in a study of T cells in Graves' hyperthyroidism and ophthalmopathy. The TCR beta CDR3 regions underwent amplification using RNA transcripts as the source. An initial round of RT-PCR targeting the TCR CDR3 relied on the HTBI primer set. TCRdb fed the multiplex PCR reads into MiXCR, producing one record per CDR3 protein. The sample contains 550,000 to 800,000 distinct CDR3 sequences, approximately 15% of which appear only once. Sequencing used blood. The receptors come from a man aged 50 or older with Graves' hyperthyroidism.

This clonotype has ten or more counts. V and J are TRBV30 and TRBJ1-1; a possible D gene is TRBD1 (6 bases). CDR3 length equals 13 residues. V lost 7 bases to trimming and J lost 1 base, with 13 bases between them. CDR1 is GTSNPN, CDR2 SVGIG, per germline (reference sequence). CDR3 residues: CASYRDSNTEAFF. CDR3 DNA: TGTGCCTCCTACAGGGATTCGAACACTGAAGCTTTCTTT.

The chain uses TRBV18 and TRBJ2-3; D uncertain. Between the trimmed V and J ends, which lost 6 bases and 1 base, there was a span of 14 bases. Germline V CDR1 and CDR2: KGHSH, LQKENI. CDR3 length equals 15 residues. The CDR3 protein is CASSVVLGGTDTQYF. For the CDR3, the DNA is TGTGCCAGCTCCGTTGTCCTTGGGGGCACAGATACGCAGTATTTT. The variable domain in full, completed from reference TRBV18 and TRBJ2-3, reads NAGVMQNPRHLVRRRGQEARLRCSPMKGHSHVYWYRQLPEEGLKFMVYLQKENIIDESGMPKERFSAEFPKEGPSILRIQQVVRGDSAAYFCASSVVLGGTDTQYFGPGTRLTVL.

This rearrangement joins TRBV27 to TRBJ1-1; TRBD1 agrees at 7 bases. Germline V gene data show CDR1 as MNHEY and CDR2 as SMNVEV (reference sequence). The V segment lost 5 bases and the J segment 4 bases; nucleotides outside the gene matches: 13. The CDR3 is 16 amino acids. CDR3 region: CASSPHGREGATEAFF. The CDR3 DNA reads as TGTGCCAGCAGTCCCCATGGCAGGGAGGGGGCCACTGAAGCTTTCTTT.

The chain combines TRBV19 with TRBJ2-3, with D possibly matching TRBD2 (6 bases). Germline V gene lookup returns CDR1 LNHDA and CDR2 SQIVND (reference sequence). CDR3 length equals 18 residues. The V gene lost 5 bases and the J gene lost 6 bases, with 27 bases spanning the gap. The CDR3 here is CASSSPPGTAPSRDTQYF. CDR3 DNA: TGTGCCAGTAGTTCGCCGCCCGGGACTGCTCCCTCCAGGGATACGCAGTATTTT.

There are a few counts of this clonotype. This sequence joins TRBV20-1 and TRBJ2-7; D possibly corresponds to TRBD2 (6 bases). Trimming pared 6 bases from V and 4 bases from J, leaving 19 bases between. Germline V lookup: CDR1 DFQATT, CDR2 SNEGSKA (reference sequence). CDR3 length: 14 amino acids. CDR3 protein: CSARRSGNRYEQYF. In DNA, the CDR3 is TGCAGTGCAAGACGTAGCGGCAATCGGTACGAGCAGTACTTC.

This clonotype was seen at least ten times. The J gene is TRBJ2-5, the V gene TRBV28; possibly TRBD1 for D (5 bases). The CDR3 covers 14 residues. In germline, CDR1 is MDHEN, CDR2 SYDVKM. Trimming pared 4 bases from V and 4 bases from J, leaving 13 bases between. The chain's CDR3 is CASSYPGRSETQYF. The CDR3 region has the DNA TGTGCCAGCAGTTATCCAGGGCGCTCAGAGACCCAGTACTTC.

V and J are TRBV5-8 and TRBJ2-1; TRBD1 or TRBD2 may be the D gene (7 bases each). Trimming took off 0 bases at V and 2 bases at J, with 12 bases between the two ends. The CDR3 runs to 16 residues. Germline V gives CDR1 SGHTS, CDR2 YDEGEE. CDR3 in DNA: TGTGCCAGCAGCTTGGCCAGGGGGGGCGCCTACAATGAGCAGTTCTTC. This encodes CASSLARGGAYNEQFF. Together with reference TRBV5-8 and TRBJ2-1, the CDR3 gives the full variable domain: EAGVTQSPTHLIKTRGQQATLRCSPISGHTSVYWYQQALGLGLQFLLWYDEGEERNRGNFPPRFSGRQFPNYSSELNVNALELEDSALYLCASSLARGGAYNEQFFGPGTRLTVL.

The chain recombines TRBV6-1 with TRBJ1-2; D perhaps matches TRBD1 (5 bases). V dropped 10 bases and J dropped 2 bases, with 23 bases sitting between them. The CDR3 is 16 amino acids. Per germline, CDR1 MNHNS and CDR2 SASEGT. The CDR3 coding sequence is TGTGCCATCAAACCCCCGGGACTGGATGCCAACTATGGCTACACCTTC. It yields the protein CAIKPPGLDANYGYTF.

This clonotype was detected ten times or more. V usage is TRBV5-8 and J usage is TRBJ2-1, with 10 bases aligning to TRBD1. This CDR3 region has 15 residues. V dropped 2 bases and J dropped 3; count of bases not matched to a gene: 2. The germline V gene encodes CDR1 SGHTS and CDR2 YDEGEE. CDR3 sequence (DNA): TGTGCCAGCAGCTTTGGGACAGGGGTCTACAATGAGCAGTTCTTC. It translates to CASSFGTGVYNEQFF.

The chain uses TRBV20-1 and TRBJ2-1; the D gene is possibly TRBD2 (5 bases). CDR1 and CDR2 from the germline V gene are DFQATT and SNEGSKA (reference sequence). This CDR3 is built from 15 residues. V was shortened by 0 bases and J by 6 bases, with 15 bases between the two germline ends. Written as DNA, the CDR3 is TGCAGTGCTAGAGATCCGGCGGGTCCTGGCAATGAGCAGTTCTTC. Translating it yields CSARDPAGPGNEQFF.

Only a few counts were recorded for this clonotype. The chain joins TRBV19 to TRBJ1-6; 7 bases agree with TRBD1. The CDR3 is made up of 16 amino acids. The junction had 10 bases not matched to a gene; V was cut back by 5 bases and J by 6 bases. Germline V lookup: CDR1 LNHDA, CDR2 SQIVND (reference sequence). Here the CDR3 reads CASSLGQVPSNSPLHF. CDR3 nucleotides: TGTGCCAGTAGTCTCGGACAGGTTCCTTCTAATTCACCCCTCCACTTT.

This clonotype was seen ten or more times. This chain connects TRBV5-1 to TRBJ2-7; 12 nucleotides line up with TRBD2. The CDR3 is 16 amino acids. J lost 4 bases, V lost 4 bases, and 9 bases had no gene match. Germline CDR1 SGHRS, CDR2 YFSETQ. In DNA, the CDR3 is TGCGCCAGCAGCATCCAGACTAGCGGGAGTAGTTACGAGCAGTACTTC. This gives the protein CASSIQTSGSSYEQYF. The entire variable domain, with the rest obtained from reference TRBV5-1 and TRBJ2-7, is as follows: KAGVTQTPRYLIKTRGQQVTLSCSPISGHRSVSWYQQTPGQGLQFLFEYFSETQRNKGNFPGRFSGRQFSNSRSEMNVSTLELGDSALYLCASSIQTSGSSYEQYFGPGTRLTVT.

This clonotype was counted ten times or more. The V gene is TRBV19, the J gene TRBJ2-1; 8 nucleotides align to TRBD1. V dropped 4 bases and J dropped 8; count of bases not matched to a gene: 4. This CDR3 comprises 13 residues. Germline loops: CDR1 LNHDA, CDR2 SQIVND (reference sequence). The CDR3 region has the DNA TGTGCCAGTAGTAACCTACAGGGGGATGAGCAGTTCTTC. It specifies CASSNLQGDEQFF.

This clonotype has at least ten counts. Here the CDR3 reads CASSLKKDRTEAFF. The CDR3 bases are TGTGCCAGCAGTTTAAAAAAGGATCGGACTGAAGCTTTCTTT. The V and J genes are TRBV28 and TRBJ1-1, with no clear D. The germline V gene has CDR1 MDHEN and CDR2 SYDVKM. The CDR3 consists of 14 residues. V was pared by 2 bases and J by 5 bases, with 12 bases between. Complete variable domain (other parts from reference TRBV28 and TRBJ1-1): DVKVTQSSRYLVKRTGEKVFLECVQDMDHENMFWYRQDPGLGLRLIYFSYDVKMKEKGDIPEGYSVSREKKERFSLILESASTNQTSMYLCASSLKKDRTEAFFGQGTRLTVV.

The genes are TRBV7-3 and TRBJ2-4; TRBD2 matches at 13 bases. Germline V gene lookup returns CDR1 SGHTA and CDR2 FQGTGA. The V gene end was trimmed by 3 bases and the J gene end by 3 bases; junction bases not matched to a gene: 14. There are 20 residues in the CDR3. The CDR3 DNA reads TGTGCCAGCAGCTTGGCGCCGGGACTAGCGGGGAACCGGGGCAAAAACATTCAGTACTTC. Translation gives CASSLAPGLAGNRGKNIQYF. Full variable domain (outside the CDR3, taken from reference TRBV7-3 and TRBJ2-4): GAGVSQTPSNKVTEKGKYVELRCDPISGHTALYWYRQSLGQGPEFLIYFQGTGAADDSGLPNDRFFAVRPEGSVSTLKIQRTERGDSAVYLCASSLAPGLAGNRGKNIQYFGAGTRLSVL.

This clonotype showed up many times. The junction differs from germline at one of its ends, possibly a read error. V is TRBV11-3 and J is TRBJ2-7, with D uncertain. Germline V gives CDR1 SGHNT, CDR2 YENEEA. The CDR3 totals 14 residues. The CDR3 protein is CASSPSQRIHDQYF. In DNA form, the CDR3 reads TGTGCCAGCAGCCCAAGCCAGAGAATCCACGACCAGTACTTC.

This clonotype was counted ten times or more. The chain has TRBV12-3 or TRBV12-4 and TRBJ2-2; 10 nucleotides match TRBD1. This CDR3 is 15 amino acids long. V gave up 6 bases and J gave up 5 bases; unmatched junction bases: 6. CDR3 in amino acids: CASREGQGWTGELFF. The CDR3 DNA reads as TGTGCCAGCAGAGAGGGACAGGGGTGGACCGGGGAGCTGTTTTTT.

The chain couples TRBV19 to TRBJ2-2; the D is unclear. The V gene's germline CDR1 is LNHDA and CDR2 SQIVND (reference sequence). CDR3 length: 12 amino acids. Trimming stripped 7 bases from V and 4 bases from J, with 7 bases between. The CDR3 DNA reads TGTGCCAGTAATAACGGCACCGGGGAGCTGTTTTTT. The encoded protein is CASNNGTGELFF.

This clonotype was counted many times. The CDR3 nucleotides are TGTGCCACCAGTCAGATTGGGACCACCTACAATGAGCAGTTCTTC. Protein sequence: CATSQIGTTYNEQFF. The rearrangement links TRBV24-1 to TRBJ2-1; D is tentatively TRBD1 or TRBD2 (5 bases each). V was shortened by 6 bases and J by 2 bases, with 13 bases between the two germline ends. CDR1 is KGHDR and CDR2 is SFDVKD in the germline V gene. There are 15 residues in the CDR3.